The rows below give T cell receptor beta chains drawn from one sample of a study of blood T cell repertoires in COVID-19. Profiled with immunoSEQ multiplex PCR; TCRdb holds only in-frame clones, not every one. The table records roughly 200,000 clones, around nine tenths of them present only once. Sequenced input: PBMCs or T cells enriched from blood (not recorded which). Source of these receptors: a woman aged 25-40 years who had been exposed to COVID-19. The CDR3 runs from the conserved cysteine through the conserved F or W. Each record gives: clone size, D gene, V gene, J gene, CDR3 protein, CDR3 DNA. The D gene is left open where the match is weak. Clone size is shown for a subset of rows, as once, few, many or a class of expanded clone.

>NA|TRBD2|TRBV5-1|TRBJ2-1
CASSLSGGPYNEQFF
TGCGCCAGCAGCTTGAGCGGGGGGCCCTACAATGAGCAGTTCTTC
>NA|NA|TRBV2|TRBJ2-7
CASRVRSYEQYF
TGTGCCAGCCGAGTCCGCTCCTACGAGCAGTACTTC
>NA|TRBD2|TRBV4-1|TRBJ2-3
CASSQAPFGEGDTDTQYF
TGCGCCAGCAGCCAAGCCCCATTTGGGGAGGGAGACACAGATACGCAGTATTTT
>NA|NA|TRBV30|TRBJ2-5
CAWSVAQGETQYF
TGTGCCTGGAGTGTTGCTCAGGGAGAGACCCAGTACTTC
>NA|NA|TRBV7-3|TRBJ2-5
CASSRHIGGALRETQYF
TGTGCCAGCAGCCGCCACATTGGAGGGGCTCTTCGGGAGACCCAGTACTTC
>NA|TRBD1|TRBV27|TRBJ1-6
CASSLSPGQGSSPLHF
TGTGCCAGCAGTTTATCCCCCGGACAGGGCAGTTCACCCCTCCACTTT
>NA|NA|TRBV3-1/TRBV3-2|TRBJ2-1
CASSPGAAGSSYNEQFF
TGTGCCAGCAGCCCCGGTGCAGCAGGTAGCTCCTACAATGAGCAGTTCTTC
>NA|TRBD1|TRBV10-3|TRBJ2-5
CAIRQGETQYF
TGTGCCATCAGACAGGGGGAGACCCAGTACTTC
>NA|NA|TRBV5-1|TRBJ1-3
CVSSLDGSGNTIYF
TGCGTCAGCAGCTTGGACGGGTCAGGAAACACCATATATTTT
>NA|TRBD2|TRBV5-1|TRBJ2-3
CASSLESGGRSTDTQYF
TGCGCCAGCAGCTTGGAAAGCGGGGGGCGGAGCACAGATACGCAGTATTTT
>once|NA|TRBV19|TRBJ1-5
CASSIEGRASWHF
TGTGCCAGTAGTATAGAGGGGAGGGCGTCCTGGCATTTT
>NA|NA|TRBV2|TRBJ1-2
CASSPGDYGYTF
TGTGCCAGCAGTCCAGGTGACTATGGCTACACCTTC
>NA|NA|TRBV3-1/TRBV3-2|TRBJ2-7
CASSLKAGWAVDPTYEQYF
TGTGCCAGCAGCCTCAAAGCTGGGTGGGCTGTGGATCCAACCTACGAGCAGTACTTC
>few|TRBD1|TRBV11-3|TRBJ2-1
CASSPPFGDRGYNEQFF
TGTGCCAGCAGCCCGCCCTTTGGGGACAGGGGCTACAATGAGCAGTTCTTC
>NA|TRBD1|TRBV9|TRBJ1-3
CASSPRDRDGNTIYF
TGTGCCAGCAGCCCAAGGGACAGGGATGGAAACACCATATATTTT
>NA|TRBD1|TRBV6-5|TRBJ1-2
CASSYSGTGVYGYTF
TGTGCCAGCAGTTACTCAGGGACAGGCGTCTATGGCTACACCTTC
>NA|NA|TRBV9|TRBJ1-3
CASSPFSGNTIYF
TGTGCCAGCAGCCCGTTCTCTGGAAACACCATATATTTT
>NA|NA|TRBV6-5|TRBJ1-1
CASRPTGNTEAFF
TGTGCCAGCAGGCCAACGGGGAACACTGAAGCTTTCTTT
>once|NA|TRBV29-1|TRBJ1-5
CSVGPGNNQPQHF
TGCAGCGTGGGGCCAGGCAACAATCAGCCCCAGCATTTT
>NA|NA|TRBV20-1|TRBJ1-6
CSASSGGTYKIYNSPLHF
TGCAGTGCTAGTTCGGGAGGGACCTATAAAATTTATAATTCACCCCTCCACTTT
>NA|TRBD2|TRBV9|TRBJ2-3
CASSVEPERGTQYF
TGTGCCAGCAGCGTAGAGCCAGAGCGGGGTACGCAGTATTTT
>NA|TRBD2|TRBV5-4|TRBJ2-3
CASSSSRGGPDTQYF
TGTGCCAGCAGCTCCTCGCGGGGGGGGCCAGATACGCAGTATTTT
>NA|TRBD1|TRBV11-2|TRBJ1-2
CASSFYEGATAGYTF
TGTGCCAGCAGCTTCTACGAGGGGGCGACGGCTGGCTACACCTTC
>NA|TRBD2|TRBV30|TRBJ2-1
CAWERGGGATEQFF
TGTGCCTGGGAACGTGGCGGGGGGGCCACTGAGCAGTTCTTC
>NA|TRBD1|TRBV25-1|TRBJ1-4
CASSALEGATEKLFF
TGTGCCAGCAGTGCCCTGGAGGGGGCGACGGAAAAACTGTTTTTT
>NA|TRBD1|TRBV15|TRBJ2-7
CATSRPTGGSYEQYF
TGTGCCACCAGCAGACCAACAGGGGGGTCCTACGAGCAGTACTTC
>NA|NA|TRBV5-1|TRBJ2-1
CASSLVRWGTNNEQFF
TGCGCCAGCAGCTTGGTGAGGTGGGGCACGAACAATGAGCAGTTCTTC
>NA|TRBD1|TRBV30|TRBJ1-1
CAWSNTWTGAHGNTEAFF
TGTGCCTGGAGTAATACGTGGACAGGGGCGCACGGGAACACTGAAGCTTTCTTT
>NA|TRBD1|TRBV5-4|TRBJ1-1
CASSSARDRVTEAFF
TGTGCCAGCAGCAGTGCCCGGGACAGGGTCACTGAAGCTTTCTTT
>once|NA|TRBV30|TRBJ1-2
CAGTTGSWGGYTF
TGTGCCGGAACTACGGGGAGCTGGGGTGGCTACACCTTC
>NA|TRBD1|TRBV4-1|TRBJ2-7
CASSQGWDRGHEQYF
TGCGCCAGCAGCCAAGGCTGGGACAGGGGACACGAGCAGTACTTC
>NA|NA|TRBV27|TRBJ1-6
CASRPLPQGNSPLHF
TGTGCCAGCAGGCCCCTGCCCCAGGGAAATTCACCCCTCCACTTT
>NA|NA|TRBV15|TRBJ1-6
CATSNTGGGINSPLHF
TGTGCCACCAGCAACACTGGGGGAGGGATTAATTCACCCCTCCACTTT
>NA|NA|TRBV10-1|TRBJ2-3
CASAKELTDTQYF
TGCGCCAGCGCCAAAGAGCTCACAGATACGCAGTATTTT
>NA|NA|TRBV5-5|TRBJ1-4
CASSSRRPDSSNEKLFF
TGTGCCAGCAGCTCGAGGCGCCCTGACAGTTCTAATGAAAAACTGTTTTTT
>NA|TRBD1|TRBV5-1|TRBJ2-7
CASSPRTGGISYEQYF
TGCGCCAGCAGCCCGCGGACAGGGGGTATTTCTTATGAGCAGTACTTC
>NA|TRBD2|TRBV20-1|TRBJ2-3
CSASGTSNNLDTQYF
TGCAGTGCTAGTGGGACTAGTAATAACTTGGATACGCAGTATTTT
>NA|NA|TRBV11-2|TRBJ1-1
CASSLGGQFEAFF
TGTGCCAGCAGCTTAGGAGGACAGTTTGAAGCTTTCTTT
>NA|NA|TRBV11-2|TRBJ2-1
CASSLARGSSYNEQFF
TGTGCCAGCAGCTTAGCTCGGGGAAGCTCCTACAATGAGCAGTTCTTC
>NA|NA|TRBV4-2|TRBJ1-4
CASSQDGVPNEKLFF
TGTGCCAGCAGCCAAGACGGGGTCCCGAATGAAAAACTGTTTTTT
>once|TRBD1|TRBV4-2|TRBJ2-3
CASSPGQGDTTDTQYF
TGTGCCAGCAGCCCGGGACAGGGTGATACCACAGATACGCAGTATTTT
>NA|TRBD1|TRBV24-1|TRBJ2-7
CATGQGPYEQYF
TGTGCCACGGGACAGGGCCCCTACGAGCAGTACTTC
>NA|NA|TRBV30|TRBJ1-5
CAWSVGLGNQPQHF
TGTGCCTGGAGTGTGGGGCTGGGCAATCAGCCCCAGCATTTT
>few|TRBD1|TRBV3-1/TRBV3-2|TRBJ2-3
CASSHADRAGGTQYF
TGTGCCAGCAGCCATGCGGACAGGGCAGGTGGTACGCAGTATTTT
>NA|TRBD2|TRBV20-1|TRBJ2-2
CSASFAAGGTGELFF
TGCAGTGCTAGTTTCGCAGCGGGGGGAACCGGGGAGCTGTTTTTT
>NA|TRBD1|TRBV19|TRBJ1-5
CASSKTGHSNQPQHF
TGTGCCAGTAGCAAGACAGGGCATAGCAATCAGCCCCAGCATTTT
>NA|TRBD2|TRBV30|TRBJ2-7
CAWSVRGGLTPYEQYF
TGTGCCTGGAGTGTACGGGGGGGACTAACCCCCTACGAGCAGTACTTC
>NA|NA|TRBV9|TRBJ1-6
CASSVGGVSNSPLHF
TGTGCCAGCAGCGTAGGGGGGGTATCTAATTCACCCCTCCACTTT
>once|TRBD1|TRBV10-3|TRBJ1-2
CAISPSDRGLSGYTF
TGTGCCATCAGTCCATCGGACAGGGGGCTGAGTGGCTACACCTTC